This T cell receptor beta chain was identified in a study of blood T cell repertoires in COVID-19. About the study: Nucleic acid was either cDNA or gDNA, and it came from T cells, B-cell-depleted T cells, or PBMCs.

Authors' processing steps: How many nucleated cells were present was estimated from reference gene primer amplification. Only in-frame clones appear in the TCRdb table, and some are missing; sequencing was by immunoSEQ multiplex PCR. V and J calls and clone size follow that table, whereas D and trimming were derived from the DNA. The data show 210,000 or so clones, less than 90% seen once. The CDR3 extends over 16 amino acids. The V segment lost 4 bases and the J segment 5 bases; nucleotides outside the gene matches: 9. CDR1 and CDR2 (germline): SGHTA, FQGNSA. The chain links TRBV7-2 to TRBJ2-2, with 8 bases lining up with TRBD1. This sequence was found in a woman between 50 and 59 years old with acute or convalescent COVID-19. The specimen sequenced was peripheral blood. CDR3 in amino acids: CASSSYQGAWTGELFF. The CDR3 region has the DNA TGTGCCAGCAGCTCATACCAGGGGGCATGGACCGGGGAGCTGTTTTTT.